Below are 30 T cell receptor beta chains sequenced from a single sample in a study of OX40 agonist ivuxolimab in advanced cancers. Here immunoSEQ multiplex PCR was the method, and the copy in TCRdb shows in-frame clones only, minus some. The sample shows around 77,000 clones, around 82% of them seen only once. Sequences were derived from CD4+ or CD8+ T cells sorted from blood, sampled in a trial of the OX40 agonist ivuxolimab. Receptors were obtained from an adult with an advanced solid tumor such as melanoma, head and neck, liver or kidney cancer.

The V gene is TRBV12-5, the J gene TRBJ2-7; 9 bases align to TRBD1. The ends lost 4 bases at V and 5 bases at J; junction bases unmatched: 12. This CDR3 is built from 16 residues. Looked up from germline, CDR1 is LGHNT and CDR2 is FRNRAP. CDR3 nucleotide sequence: TGTGCTAGTGGTTCCCTACCCGGACAGGGGCCCAACGAGCAGTACTTC. Translation: CASGSLPGQGPNEQYF.

Only one count was recorded for this clone. The chain couples TRBV19 to TRBJ1-1, with a weak D call TRBD1 (6 bases). CDR1 and CDR2 from the germline V gene are LNHDA and SQIVND (reference sequence). V lost 6 bases, J lost 1 base, and 15 bases lay in between. The CDR3 has 15 residues. The DNA of the CDR3 is TGTGCCAGTAGCAGGGGAGGCGTAAAGAACACTGAAGCTTTCTTT. Protein product: CASSRGGVKNTEAFF.

V gene TRBV5-6 combines with J gene TRBJ2-3; 10 bases are shared with TRBD2. After removal of 4 bases from V and 1 base from J, the junction contained 12 bases not matched to a gene. This CDR3 region has 18 residues. Germline V gives CDR1 SGHDT, CDR2 YYEEEE. The CDR3 nucleotides read TGTGCCAGCAGCATCGGGACTAGCGTGGGGTACGGCACAGATACGCAGTATTTT. Translating it yields CASSIGTSVGYGTDTQYF.

This clone was counted at least ten times. CDR3 DNA sequence: TGCGCCAGCAGCTGGCCGGGACAGGGGGCTCTCTCTGGGGCCAACGTCCTGACTTTC. This encodes CASSWPGQGALSGANVLTF. The rearrangement joins TRBV5-1 to TRBJ2-6, with 12 bases identical to TRBD1. The CDR3 consists of 19 residues. V shed 3 bases, J shed 0 bases, and the junction held 7 bases outside the gene matches. Germline loops: CDR1 SGHRS, CDR2 YFSETQ.

The chain carries TRBV30 and TRBJ1-1; D gene uncertain. Trimming took off 0 bases at V and 4 bases at J, with 12 bases between the two ends. In germline, CDR1 is GTSNPN, CDR2 SVGIG (reference sequence). The CDR3 extends over 14 amino acids. CDR3 nucleotides: TGTGCCTGGAGTGTATCCGGAGGTGGCACTGAAGCTTTCTTT. It codes for CAWSVSGGGTEAFF.

This chain links TRBV2 with TRBJ1-2; unclear D gene. Looked up from germline, CDR1 is SNHLY and CDR2 is FYNNEI. The CDR3 length is 12 residues. The V and J ends lost 3 bases and 4 bases respectively, with 6 bases between them. Here the CDR3 reads CASSDSPYGYTF. CDR3 nucleotide sequence: TGTGCCAGCAGTGATAGTCCCTATGGCTACACCTTC. The whole variable domain, remainder taken from reference TRBV2 and TRBJ1-2, is EPEVTQTPSHQVTQMGQEVILRCVPISNHLYFYWYRQILGQKVEFLVSFYNNEISEKSEIFDDQFSVERPDGSNFTLKIRSTKLEDSAMYFCASSDSPYGYTFGSGTRLTVV.

By proportion, this clone is medium-sized (0.01 to 0.1%). The genes are TRBV18 and TRBJ1-1; D gene ambiguous. V was trimmed by 5 bases and J by 3 bases, leaving 7 bases between them. The CDR3 is 12 amino acids. The germline V gene encodes CDR1 KGHSH and CDR2 LQKENI. This CDR3 is CASSSLYTEAFF. The CDR3, as DNA: TGTGCCAGCTCATCGTTGTACACTGAAGCTTTCTTT.

The chain carries TRBV15 and TRBJ2-3, with a possible D match to TRBD1 (5 bases). V was cut by 4 bases and J by 6 bases, with 29 bases left in between. The CDR3 runs 19 residues. Per the germline V gene, CDR1 is LNHNV and CDR2 is YYDKDF (reference sequence). Here the CDR3 DNA reads TGTGCCACCAGCAAATTAAAGTCGGGCTTTTCCACGTACAGGGATACGCAGTATTTT. Protein product: CATSKLKSGFSTYRDTQYF.

V is TRBV7-9 and J is TRBJ2-2; 11 nucleotides agree with TRBD2. With 2 bases clipped from V and 0 bases from J, the junction kept 5 bases outside the gene matches. This CDR3 has 18 residues. Germline CDR1 and CDR2: SEHNR and FQNEAQ (reference sequence). CDR3 nucleotides: TGTGCCAGCAGCTTACGACTAGCGGGGTTCGCGAACACCGGGGAGCTGTTTTTT. It translates to CASSLRLAGFANTGELFF. Variable domain in full (rest from reference TRBV7-9 and TRBJ2-2): DTGVSQNPRHKITKRGQNVTFRCDPISEHNRLYWYRQTLGQGPEFLTYFQNEAQLEKSRLLSDRFSAERPKGSFSTLEIQRTEQGDSAMYLCASSLRLAGFANTGELFFGEGSRLTVL.

Only one count was recorded for this clone. The chain recombines TRBV10-3 with TRBJ2-1; 7 nucleotides line up with TRBD1. Trimming took 9 bases from V and 0 from J; bases not matched to a gene: 2. The CDR3 runs to 13 residues. In germline, CDR1 is ENHRY, CDR2 SYGVKD. This chain's CDR3 is CAIGTASYNEQFF. CDR3 nucleotides: TGTGCCATAGGGACAGCCTCCTACAATGAGCAGTTCTTC.

This chain links TRBV18 with TRBJ1-2; maybe TRBD1 (5 bases). The CDR3 totals 14 residues. V lost 6 bases and J 3 bases, leaving 14 bases between the germline ends. The germline gives CDR1 KGHSH, CDR2 LQKENI. CDR3 DNA: TGTGCCAGCTCGTCCCAGGGAAGGGACTATGGCTACACCTTC. It is translated as CASSSQGRDYGYTF. Full variable domain (rest looked up from reference TRBV18 and TRBJ1-2): NAGVMQNPRHLVRRRGQEARLRCSPMKGHSHVYWYRQLPEEGLKFMVYLQKENIIDESGMPKERFSAEFPKEGPSILRIQQVVRGDSAAYFCASSSQGRDYGYTFGSGTRLTVV.

The rearrangement uses TRBV19 and TRBJ2-7, with TRBD2 as a possible D gene (6 bases). Germline loops: CDR1 LNHDA, CDR2 SQIVND (reference sequence). CDR3 length: 14 residues. Between the trimmed V and J ends, which lost 5 bases and 2 bases, there was a span of 13 bases. CDR3 sequence: CASSVRDSTYEQYF. CDR3 coding DNA: TGTGCCAGTAGTGTCCGGGACTCTACCTACGAGCAGTACTTC.

The chain recombines TRBV27 with TRBJ2-5; D is perhaps TRBD2 (6 bases). CDR3 size: 14 residues. In germline, CDR1 is MNHEY, CDR2 SMNVEV (reference sequence). V was pared by 6 bases and J by 5 bases, with 16 bases between. In DNA, the CDR3 is TGTGCCAGCAGGCGGGACCCGACTGGGGAGACCCAGTACTTC. Protein sequence: CASRRDPTGETQYF.

The CDR3 DNA follows: TGTGCCAGCAGTGAAGGAGTTAGCCGGGGGTTAAGGAATGAGCAGTTCTTC. Amino acids: CASSEGVSRGLRNEQFF. The chain links TRBV25-1 to TRBJ2-1, with D possibly being TRBD2 (6 bases). Germline CDR1 and CDR2: MGHDK and SYGVNS. V lost 2 bases, J lost 7 bases, and 21 bases lay in between. The CDR3 runs to 17 residues.

This sequence joins TRBV7-2 and TRBJ2-7; D may correspond to TRBD1 or TRBD2 (5 bases each). Germline CDR1 is SGHTA and CDR2 is FQGNSA. The CDR3 runs to 12 residues. V was pared by 6 bases and J by 5 bases, with 11 bases between. CDR3 sequence reads: CASRGRSHEQYF. In nucleotides, the CDR3 is TGTGCCAGCAGGGGACGGTCCCACGAGCAGTACTTC.

The chain links TRBV19 to TRBJ1-5; 7 nucleotides agree with TRBD1. Germline lookup yields CDR1 LNHDA and CDR2 SQIVND (reference sequence). The CDR3 sequence is 14 residues long. V lost 7 bases and J lost 5; bases outside the gene matches: 8. The CDR3 loop is CASMRHQGDQPQHF. CDR3 coding DNA: TGTGCCAGTATGCGACATCAGGGGGATCAGCCCCAGCATTTT. Full variable domain (outside the CDR3, taken from reference TRBV19 and TRBJ1-5): DGGITQSPKYLFRKEGQNVTLSCEQNLNHDAMYWYRQDPGQGLRLIYYSQIVNDFQKGDIAEGYSVSREKKESFPLTVTSAQKNPTAFYLCASMRHQGDQPQHFGDGTRLSIL.

The chain has TRBV5-1 and TRBJ1-4, with a weak D call TRBD1 (5 bases). Germline assignment: CDR1 SGHRS and CDR2 YFSETQ. The CDR3 loop spans 15 amino acids. Trimming took 5 bases from V and 6 from J, leaving 17 bases between them. The CDR3 spells CASRDEGRGDEKLFF. Written as DNA, the CDR3 is TGCGCCAGCAGAGACGAAGGACGGGGGGATGAAAAACTGTTTTTT. Using reference TRBV5-1 and TRBJ1-4 for the parts outside the CDR3, the full variable domain is KAGVTQTPRYLIKTRGQQVTLSCSPISGHRSVSWYQQTPGQGLQFLFEYFSETQRNKGNFPGRFSGRQFSNSRSEMNVSTLELGDSALYLCASRDEGRGDEKLFFGSGTQLSVL.

As for this clone: An end of the junction differs from the germline gene, which may be a read error. The chain is built from TRBV5-1 and TRBJ1-6; D unresolved. The length of the CDR3 is 13 residues. The germline gives CDR1 SGHRS, CDR2 YFSETQ. CDR3: CASRLGLNSPLHF. The CDR3 DNA follows: TGCGCCAGCAGGTTGGGTCTTAATTCACCCCTCCACTTT.

The chain uses TRBV7-9 and TRBJ1-1; D unclear. Germline V gives CDR1 SEHNR, CDR2 FQNEAQ (reference sequence). The CDR3 contains 13 residues. Trimming pared 5 bases from V and 1 base from J, leaving 8 bases between. CDR3 sequence: CASSLNGNTEAFF. For the CDR3, the DNA is TGTGCCAGCAGCCTCAATGGGAACACTGAAGCTTTCTTT. Drawing the rest from reference TRBV7-9 and TRBJ1-1, the complete variable domain is DTGVSQNPRHKITKRGQNVTFRCDPISEHNRLYWYRQTLGQGPEFLTYFQNEAQLEKSRLLSDRFSAERPKGSFSTLEIQRTEQGDSAMYLCASSLNGNTEAFFGQGTRLTVV.

This sequence joins TRBV6-1 and TRBJ2-5; the D gene could be TRBD1 or TRBD2 (5 bases each). The CDR3 extends over 12 amino acids. V lost 6 bases, J lost 12 bases, and 17 bases lay in between. CDR1 is MNHNS and CDR2 is SASEGT in the germline V gene. CDR3: CASRGTGRSEYF. The CDR3 coding sequence is TGTGCCAGCAGAGGAACGGGGCGCTCCGAGTACTTC.

This clone has ten or more counts. The chain uses TRBV21-1 and TRBJ1-1. TRBV21-1 is assigned pseudogene status. The CDR3 is 16 amino acids. The CDR3 sequence is CASSKATGNRDTEAFF. The CDR3, as DNA: TGTGCCAGCAGCAAAGCAACGGGGAACCGGGACACTGAAGCTTTCTTT.

V gene TRBV9 combines with J gene TRBJ2-1, with 7 bases that match TRBD2. Trimming removed 7 bases from V and 9 bases from J; junction bases left unmatched: 13. Germline V gene sequence: CDR1 SGDLS, CDR2 YYNGEE. The CDR3 covers 14 residues. In DNA form, the CDR3 reads TGTGCCAGCGGGGTGAGGCGGGAGTCTATTGAGCAGTTCTTC. It codes for CASGVRRESIEQFF.

The chain employs TRBV7-8 and TRBJ2-5, with D perhaps assigned TRBD1 or TRBD2 (5 bases each). The CDR3 contains 16 residues. V was cut by 8 bases and J by 4 bases, with 23 bases left in between. Per germline, CDR1 SGHVS and CDR2 FQNEAQ. The CDR3 here is CASRRKWDRTIETQYF. The CDR3 region has the DNA TGTGCCAGCCGCAGGAAGTGGGACCGGACGATAGAGACCCAGTACTTC. The entire variable domain, with the rest obtained from reference TRBV7-8 and TRBJ2-5, is as follows: GAGVSQSPRYKVAKRGQDVALRCDPISGHVSLFWYQQALGQGPEFLTYFQNEAQLDKSGLPSDRFFAERPEGSVSTLKIQRTQQEDSAVYLCASRRKWDRTIETQYFGPGTRLLVL.

This clone is judged medium-sized. This chain links TRBV4-2 with TRBJ1-1; no clear D gene. V lost 1 base to trimming and J lost 3 bases, with 12 bases between them. Germline V gene data show CDR1 as LGHNA and CDR2 as YNFKEQ. The CDR3 totals 15 residues. CDR3 loop: CASSQGKGMDTEAFF. In DNA, the CDR3 is TGTGCCAGCAGCCAAGGTAAAGGGATGGACACTGAAGCTTTCTTT.

The CDR3 sequence is CAWSARFVSEKLFF. CDR3 DNA: TGTGCCTGGAGTGCTCGGTTTGTGAGTGAAAAACTGTTTTTT. The V call is TRBV30, the J call TRBJ1-4; D is undetermined. V lost 1 base, J lost 7 bases, and 13 bases lay in between. Germline assignment: CDR1 GTSNPN and CDR2 SVGIG (reference sequence). The CDR3 extends over 14 amino acids.

The CDR3 nucleotides are TGTGCCACCAGCAGAAAACGGGACAGTAGGAACACCGGGGAGCTGTTTTTT. It specifies CATSRKRDSRNTGELFF. The chain uses TRBV15 and TRBJ2-2; 7 positions match TRBD1. J was trimmed by 1 base and V by 2 bases; bases with no gene match: 7. From germline, CDR1 is LNHNV and CDR2 YYDKDF (reference sequence). The CDR3 sequence is 17 residues long.

This clone was detected a few times. The V gene is TRBV9, the J gene TRBJ1-4; D is perhaps TRBD1 (5 bases). V was cut by 3 bases and J by 4 bases, with 10 bases left in between. The germline V gene has CDR1 SGDLS and CDR2 YYNGEE. This CDR3 spans 14 amino acids. CDR3 sequence (DNA): TGTGCCAGCAGCGCGACAGCCTATAATGAAAAACTGTTTTTT. Translating it yields CASSATAYNEKLFF. Drawing the rest from reference TRBV9 and TRBJ1-4, the complete variable domain is DSGVTQTPKHLITATGQRVTLRCSPRSGDLSVYWYQQSLDQGLQFLIQYYNGEERAKGNILERFSAQQFPDLHSELNLSSLELGDSALYFCASSATAYNEKLFFGSGTQLSVL.

CDR3 protein: CASSPSVGGGRAQYF. CDR3 in DNA: TGTGCCAGCAGCCCCTCGGTCGGAGGGGGCAGGGCCCAGTACTTC. The V gene is TRBV7-9, the J gene TRBJ2-5; tentatively, D is TRBD1 (7 bases). The CDR3 consists of 15 residues. Germline values: CDR1 SEHNR, CDR2 FQNEAQ (reference sequence). Deletions cut 5 bases from V and 9 bases from J, with 22 bases between.

J is TRBJ1-2 and V is TRBV19, with a tentative D call TRBD1 (5 bases). The CDR3 has 18 amino acids. Germline V gene data show CDR1 as LNHDA and CDR2 as SQIVND (reference sequence). The V end was cut by 4 bases, the J end by 3 bases, with 24 bases between. The CDR3 region is CASSRRDSLSPRHYGYTF. In nucleotides, the CDR3 is TGTGCCAGTAGTAGGAGGGACTCTCTAAGTCCACGTCACTATGGCTACACCTTC.

J is TRBJ2-2 and V is TRBV25-1; weak D call: TRBD2 (5 bases). There are 15 residues in the CDR3. Trimming left V 3 bases short and J 7 bases short, with 15 bases between. Germline V gene data show CDR1 as MGHDK and CDR2 as SYGVNS. The DNA of the CDR3 is TGTGCCAGCAGTGAGCTTGGGAGAAAGGGCGGGGAGCTGTTTTTT. This encodes CASSELGRKGGELFF.